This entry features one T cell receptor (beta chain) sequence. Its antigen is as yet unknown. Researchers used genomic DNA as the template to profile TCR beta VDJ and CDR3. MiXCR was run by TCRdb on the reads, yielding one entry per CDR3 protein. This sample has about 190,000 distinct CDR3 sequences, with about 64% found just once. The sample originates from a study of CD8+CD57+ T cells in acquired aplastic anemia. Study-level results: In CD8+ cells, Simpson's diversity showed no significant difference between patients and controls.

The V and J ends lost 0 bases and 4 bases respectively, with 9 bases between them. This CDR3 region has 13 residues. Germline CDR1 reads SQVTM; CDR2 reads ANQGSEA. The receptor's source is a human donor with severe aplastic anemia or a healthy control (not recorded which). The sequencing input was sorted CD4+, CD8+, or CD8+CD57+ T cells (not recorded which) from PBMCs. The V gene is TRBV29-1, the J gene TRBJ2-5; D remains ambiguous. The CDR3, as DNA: TGCAGCGTTGAAGAGATGGGTGGAGAGACCCAGTACTTC. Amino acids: CSVEEMGGETQYF.